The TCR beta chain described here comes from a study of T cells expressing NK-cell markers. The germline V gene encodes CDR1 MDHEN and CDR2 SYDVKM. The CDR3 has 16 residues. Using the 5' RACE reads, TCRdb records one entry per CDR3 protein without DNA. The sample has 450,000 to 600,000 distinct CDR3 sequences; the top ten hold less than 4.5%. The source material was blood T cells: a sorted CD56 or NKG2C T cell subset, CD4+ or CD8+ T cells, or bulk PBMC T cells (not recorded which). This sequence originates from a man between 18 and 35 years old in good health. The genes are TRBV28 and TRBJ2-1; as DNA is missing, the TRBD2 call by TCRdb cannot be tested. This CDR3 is CASSSSETSGYNEQFF.